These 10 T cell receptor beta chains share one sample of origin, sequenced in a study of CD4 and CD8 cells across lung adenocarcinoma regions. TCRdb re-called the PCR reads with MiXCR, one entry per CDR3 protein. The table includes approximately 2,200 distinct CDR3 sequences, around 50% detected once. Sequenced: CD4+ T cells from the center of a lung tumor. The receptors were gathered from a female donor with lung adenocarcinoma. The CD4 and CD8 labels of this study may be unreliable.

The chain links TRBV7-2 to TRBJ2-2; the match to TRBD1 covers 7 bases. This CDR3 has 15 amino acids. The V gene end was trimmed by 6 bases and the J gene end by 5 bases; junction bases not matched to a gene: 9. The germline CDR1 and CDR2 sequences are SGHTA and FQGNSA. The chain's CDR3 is CASRMTGWLTGELFF. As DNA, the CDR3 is TGTGCCAGCAGGATGACAGGGTGGCTGACCGGGGAGCTGTTTTTT.

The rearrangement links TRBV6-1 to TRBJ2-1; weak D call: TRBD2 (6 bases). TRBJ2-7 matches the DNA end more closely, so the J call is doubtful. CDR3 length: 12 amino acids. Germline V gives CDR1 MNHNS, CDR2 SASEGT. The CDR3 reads CASSDWGDEQYF. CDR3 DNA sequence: TGTGCCAGCAGTGATTGGGGGGATGAGCAGTACTTC.

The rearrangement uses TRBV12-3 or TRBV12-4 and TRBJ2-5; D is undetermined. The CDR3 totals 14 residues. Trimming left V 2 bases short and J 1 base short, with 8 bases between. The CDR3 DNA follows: TGTGCCAGCAGTTTACCGGCCACCCAAGAGACCCAGTACTTC. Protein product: CASSLPATQETQYF.

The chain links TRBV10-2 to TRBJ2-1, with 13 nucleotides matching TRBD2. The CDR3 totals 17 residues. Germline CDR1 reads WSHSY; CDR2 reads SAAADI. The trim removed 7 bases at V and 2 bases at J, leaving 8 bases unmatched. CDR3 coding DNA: TGCGCCAGCACGCAACTAGCGGGAGGGGGCCCCTACAATGAGCAGTTCTTC. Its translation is CASTQLAGGGPYNEQFF.

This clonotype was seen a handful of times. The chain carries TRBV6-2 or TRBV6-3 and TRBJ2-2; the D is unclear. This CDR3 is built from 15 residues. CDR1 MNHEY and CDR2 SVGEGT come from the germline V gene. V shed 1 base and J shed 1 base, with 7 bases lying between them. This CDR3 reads CASSYYHRNTGELFF. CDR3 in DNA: TGTGCCAGCAGTTACTACCACAGGAACACCGGGGAGCTGTTTTTT.

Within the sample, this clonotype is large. In DNA, the CDR3 is TGTGCCGCCAAAGATCTGGGACGGTACAATGAGCAGTTCTTC. It specifies CAAKDLGRYNEQFF. The V call is TRBV6-1, the J call TRBJ2-1; perhaps D is TRBD1 or TRBD2 (5 bases each). This CDR3 has 14 amino acids. Germline values: CDR1 MNHNS, CDR2 SASEGT. Trimming cost V 11 bases and J 4 bases, with 18 bases left between them.

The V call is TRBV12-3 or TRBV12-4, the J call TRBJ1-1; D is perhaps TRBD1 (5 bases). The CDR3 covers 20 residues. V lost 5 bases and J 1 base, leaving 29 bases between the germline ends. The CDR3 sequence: CASSHPTLTDSSSGNTEAFF. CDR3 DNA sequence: TGTGCCAGCAGTCACCCCACCCTAACCGACAGCTCAAGCGGGAACACTGAAGCTTTCTTT.

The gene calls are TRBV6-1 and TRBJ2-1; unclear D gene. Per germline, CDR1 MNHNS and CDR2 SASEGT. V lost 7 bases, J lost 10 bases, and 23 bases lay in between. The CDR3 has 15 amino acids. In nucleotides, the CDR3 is TGTGCCAGCATCTCCGCCGACTTCAAAACCTACGAGCAGTTCTTC. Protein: CASISADFKTYEQFF.

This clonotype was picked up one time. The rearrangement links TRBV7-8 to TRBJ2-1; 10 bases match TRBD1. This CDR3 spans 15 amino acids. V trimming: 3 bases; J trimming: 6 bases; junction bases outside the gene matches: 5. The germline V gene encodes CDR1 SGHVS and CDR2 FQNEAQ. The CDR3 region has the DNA TGTGCCAGCAGCTTGTCGGGACAGGGGTTCAATGAGCAGTTCTTC. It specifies CASSLSGQGFNEQFF.

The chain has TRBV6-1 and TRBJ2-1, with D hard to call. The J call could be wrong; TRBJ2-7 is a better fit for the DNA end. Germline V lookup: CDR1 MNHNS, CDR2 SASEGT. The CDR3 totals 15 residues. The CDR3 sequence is CASSEADDGPYEQYF. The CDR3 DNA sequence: TGTGCCAGCAGTGAAGCAGACGACGGGCCCTACGAGCAGTACTTC.